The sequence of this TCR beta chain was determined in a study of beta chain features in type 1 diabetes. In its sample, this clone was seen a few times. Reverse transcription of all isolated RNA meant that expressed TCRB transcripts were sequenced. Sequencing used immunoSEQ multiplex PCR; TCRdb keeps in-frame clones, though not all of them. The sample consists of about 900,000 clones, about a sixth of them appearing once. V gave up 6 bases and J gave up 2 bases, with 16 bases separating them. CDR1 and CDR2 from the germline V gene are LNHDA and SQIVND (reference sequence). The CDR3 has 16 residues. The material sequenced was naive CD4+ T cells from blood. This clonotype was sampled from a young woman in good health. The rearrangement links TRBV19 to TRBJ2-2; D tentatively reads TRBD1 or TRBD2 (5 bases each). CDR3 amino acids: CASRRGTLRNTGELFF. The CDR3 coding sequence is TGTGCCAGTAGGAGGGGTACGTTGAGAAACACCGGGGAGCTGTTTTTT.